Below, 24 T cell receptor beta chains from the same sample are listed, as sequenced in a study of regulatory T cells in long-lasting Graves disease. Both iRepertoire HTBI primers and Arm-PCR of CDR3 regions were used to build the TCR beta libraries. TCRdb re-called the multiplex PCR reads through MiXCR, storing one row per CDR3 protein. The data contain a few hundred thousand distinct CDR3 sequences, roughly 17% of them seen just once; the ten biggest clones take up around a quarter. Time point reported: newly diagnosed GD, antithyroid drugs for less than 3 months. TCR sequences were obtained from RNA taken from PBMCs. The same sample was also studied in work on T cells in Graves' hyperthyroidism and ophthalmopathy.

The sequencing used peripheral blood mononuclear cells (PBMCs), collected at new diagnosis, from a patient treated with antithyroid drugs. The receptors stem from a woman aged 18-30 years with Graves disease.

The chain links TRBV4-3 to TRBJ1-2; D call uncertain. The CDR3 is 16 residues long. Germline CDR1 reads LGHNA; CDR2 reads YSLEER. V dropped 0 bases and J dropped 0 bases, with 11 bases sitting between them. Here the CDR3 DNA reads TGCGCCAGCAGCCAAGAGTCTACGGATCCTAACTATGGCTACACCTTC. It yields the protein CASSQESTDPNYGYTF.

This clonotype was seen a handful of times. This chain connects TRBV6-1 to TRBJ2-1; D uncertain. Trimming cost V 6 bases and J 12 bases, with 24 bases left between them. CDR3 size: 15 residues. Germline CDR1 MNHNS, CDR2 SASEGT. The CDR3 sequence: CASSEPWIFSNGQFF. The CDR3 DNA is TGTGCCAGCAGCGAACCCTGGATTTTTAGTAACGGGCAGTTCTTC.

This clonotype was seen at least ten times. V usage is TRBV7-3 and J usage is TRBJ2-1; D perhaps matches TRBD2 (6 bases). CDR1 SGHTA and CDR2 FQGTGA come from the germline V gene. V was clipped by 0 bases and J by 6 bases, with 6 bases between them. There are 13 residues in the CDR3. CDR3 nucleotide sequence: TGTGCCAGCAGCTTAACGGAGGGCAATGAGCAGTTCTTC. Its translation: CASSLTEGNEQFF.

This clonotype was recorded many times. CDR3 in amino acids: CASSDTGRAHNEQFF. In DNA form, the CDR3 reads TGTGCCAGCAGCGACACAGGGCGGGCCCACAATGAGCAGTTCTTC. J is TRBJ2-1 and V is TRBV14; tentative D call: TRBD1 (6 bases). Trimming left V 5 bases short and J 5 bases short, with 16 bases between. The CDR3 extends over 15 amino acids. Germline V gene data show CDR1 as SGHDN and CDR2 as FVKESK.

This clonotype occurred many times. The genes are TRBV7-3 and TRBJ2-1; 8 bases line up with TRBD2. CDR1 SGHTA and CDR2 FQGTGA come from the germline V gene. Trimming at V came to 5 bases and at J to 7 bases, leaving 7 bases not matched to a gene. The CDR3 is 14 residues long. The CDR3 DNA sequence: TGTGCCAGCAGCCTCTTAGCGGGGTGGAATGAGCAGTTCTTC. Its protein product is CASSLLAGWNEQFF.

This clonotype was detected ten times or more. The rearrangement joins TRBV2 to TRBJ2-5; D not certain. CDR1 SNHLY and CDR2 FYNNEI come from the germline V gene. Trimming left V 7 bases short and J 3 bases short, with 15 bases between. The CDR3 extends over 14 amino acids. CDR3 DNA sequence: TGTGCCAGCATTAAAGCCTTGTCGGAAGAGACCCAGTACTTC. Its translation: CASIKALSEETQYF.

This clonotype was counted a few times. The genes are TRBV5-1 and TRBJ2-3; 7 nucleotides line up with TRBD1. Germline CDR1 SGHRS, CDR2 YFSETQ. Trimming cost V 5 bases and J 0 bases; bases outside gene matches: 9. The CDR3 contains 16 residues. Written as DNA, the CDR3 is TGCGCCAGCAGGGTGGGGGACAGTGAAAGCACAGATACGCAGTATTTT. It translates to CASRVGDSESTDTQYF. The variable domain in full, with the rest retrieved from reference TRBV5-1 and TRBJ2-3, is KAGVTQTPRYLIKTRGQQVTLSCSPISGHRSVSWYQQTPGQGLQFLFEYFSETQRNKGNFPGRFSGRQFSNSRSEMNVSTLELGDSALYLCASRVGDSESTDTQYFGPGTRLTVL.

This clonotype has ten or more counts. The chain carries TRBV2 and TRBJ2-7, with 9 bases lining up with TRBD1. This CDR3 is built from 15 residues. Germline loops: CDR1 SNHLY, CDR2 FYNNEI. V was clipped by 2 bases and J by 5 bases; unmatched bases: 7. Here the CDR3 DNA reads TGTGCCAGCAGTGAACGGGGACAGGGTATAGACGAGCAGTACTTC. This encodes CASSERGQGIDEQYF.

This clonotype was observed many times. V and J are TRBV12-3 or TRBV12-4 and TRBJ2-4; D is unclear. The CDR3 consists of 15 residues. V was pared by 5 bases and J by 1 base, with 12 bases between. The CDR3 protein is CASSKPDAAKNIQYF. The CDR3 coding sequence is TGTGCCAGCAGTAAACCGGACGCGGCCAAAAACATTCAGTACTTC.

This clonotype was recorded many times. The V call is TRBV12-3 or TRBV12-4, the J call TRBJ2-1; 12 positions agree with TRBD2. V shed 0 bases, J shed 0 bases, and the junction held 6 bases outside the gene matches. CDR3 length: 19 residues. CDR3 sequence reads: CASSLAASGRAFSYNEQFF. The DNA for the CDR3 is TGTGCCAGCAGTTTAGCCGCTAGCGGGAGGGCCTTCTCCTACAATGAGCAGTTCTTC.

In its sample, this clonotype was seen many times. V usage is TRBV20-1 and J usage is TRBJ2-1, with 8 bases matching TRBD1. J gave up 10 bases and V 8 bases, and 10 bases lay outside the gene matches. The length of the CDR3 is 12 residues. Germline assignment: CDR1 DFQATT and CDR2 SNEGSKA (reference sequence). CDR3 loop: CSSRTTGGEQFF. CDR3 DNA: TGCAGTTCGAGAACAACAGGGGGGGAGCAGTTCTTC.

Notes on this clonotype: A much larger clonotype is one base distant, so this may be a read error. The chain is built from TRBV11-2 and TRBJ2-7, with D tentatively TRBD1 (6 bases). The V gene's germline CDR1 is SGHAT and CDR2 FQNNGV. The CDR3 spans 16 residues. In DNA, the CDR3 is TGTGCCAGCAGCTTAGCCTCCAGGGGTCGATCCTACGATCAGTACTTC. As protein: CASSLASRGRSYDQYF.

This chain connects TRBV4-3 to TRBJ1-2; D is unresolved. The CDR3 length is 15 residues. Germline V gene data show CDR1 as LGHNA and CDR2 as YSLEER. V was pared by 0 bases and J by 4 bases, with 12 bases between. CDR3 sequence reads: CASSQDRTPSYGYTF. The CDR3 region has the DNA TGCGCCAGCAGCCAAGATAGAACACCTTCCTATGGCTACACCTTC.

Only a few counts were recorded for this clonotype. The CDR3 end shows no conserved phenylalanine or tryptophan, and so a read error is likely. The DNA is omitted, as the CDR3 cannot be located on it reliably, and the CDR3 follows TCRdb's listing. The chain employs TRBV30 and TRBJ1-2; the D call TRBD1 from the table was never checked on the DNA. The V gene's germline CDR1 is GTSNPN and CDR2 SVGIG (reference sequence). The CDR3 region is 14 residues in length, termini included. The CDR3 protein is CAWSMGTPLYGDTL.

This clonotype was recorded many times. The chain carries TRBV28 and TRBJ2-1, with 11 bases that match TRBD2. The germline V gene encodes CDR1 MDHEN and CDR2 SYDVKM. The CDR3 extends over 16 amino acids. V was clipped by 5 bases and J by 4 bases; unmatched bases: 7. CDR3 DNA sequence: TGTGCCAGCAGTCTAGGGGGACTAGCGGAGTACAATGAGCAGTTCTTC. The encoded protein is CASSLGGLAEYNEQFF.

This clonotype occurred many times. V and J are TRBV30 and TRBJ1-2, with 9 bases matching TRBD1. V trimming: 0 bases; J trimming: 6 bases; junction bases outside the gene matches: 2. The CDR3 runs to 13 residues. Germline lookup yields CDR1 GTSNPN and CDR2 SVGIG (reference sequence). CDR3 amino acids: CAWSVDRGHGYTF. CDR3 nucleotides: TGTGCCTGGAGTGTGGACAGGGGCCATGGCTACACCTTC. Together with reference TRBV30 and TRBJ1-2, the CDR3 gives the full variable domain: SQTIHQWPATLVQPVGSPLSLECTVEGTSNPNLYWYRQAAGRGLQLLFYSVGIGQISSEVPQNLSASRPQDRQFILSSKKLLLSDSGFYLCAWSVDRGHGYTFGSGTRLTVV.

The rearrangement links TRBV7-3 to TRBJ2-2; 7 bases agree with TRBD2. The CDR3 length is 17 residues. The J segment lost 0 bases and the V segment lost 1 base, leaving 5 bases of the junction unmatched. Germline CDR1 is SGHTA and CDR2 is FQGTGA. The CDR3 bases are TGTGCCAGCAGCTTAATCGGCGGGAGACCGAACACCGGGGAGCTGTTTTTT. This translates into CASSLIGGRPNTGELFF. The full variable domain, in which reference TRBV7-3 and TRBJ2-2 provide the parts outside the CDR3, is GAGVSQTPSNKVTEKGKYVELRCDPISGHTALYWYRQSLGQGPEFLIYFQGTGAADDSGLPNDRFFAVRPEGSVSTLKIQRTERGDSAVYLCASSLIGGRPNTGELFFGEGSRLTVL.

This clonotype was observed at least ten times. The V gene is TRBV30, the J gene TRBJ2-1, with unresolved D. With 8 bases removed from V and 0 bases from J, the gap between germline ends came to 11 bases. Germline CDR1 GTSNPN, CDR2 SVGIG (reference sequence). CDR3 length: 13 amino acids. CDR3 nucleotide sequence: TGTGCCGGGGTTAGGAGCTCCTACAATGAGCAGTTCTTC. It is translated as CAGVRSSYNEQFF.

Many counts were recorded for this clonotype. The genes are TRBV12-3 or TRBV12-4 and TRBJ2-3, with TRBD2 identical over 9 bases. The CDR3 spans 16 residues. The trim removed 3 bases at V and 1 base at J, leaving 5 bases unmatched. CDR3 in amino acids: CASSLVAGVGTDTQYF. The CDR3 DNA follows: TGTGCCAGCAGTTTGGTAGCGGGAGTCGGCACAGATACGCAGTATTTT.

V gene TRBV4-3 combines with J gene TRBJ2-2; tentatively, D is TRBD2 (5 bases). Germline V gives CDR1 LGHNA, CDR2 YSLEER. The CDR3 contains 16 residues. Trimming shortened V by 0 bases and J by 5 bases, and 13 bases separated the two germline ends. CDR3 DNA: TGCGCCAGCAGCCAAGACGGAGGCCGGGGAACCGGGGAGCTGTTTTTT. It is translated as CASSQDGGRGTGELFF.

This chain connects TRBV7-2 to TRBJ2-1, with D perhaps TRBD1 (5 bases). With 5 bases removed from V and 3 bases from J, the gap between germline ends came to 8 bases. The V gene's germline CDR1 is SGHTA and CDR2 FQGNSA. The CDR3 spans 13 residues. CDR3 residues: CASSIGHYNEQFF. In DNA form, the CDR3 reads TGTGCCAGCAGCATTGGACACTACAATGAGCAGTTCTTC.

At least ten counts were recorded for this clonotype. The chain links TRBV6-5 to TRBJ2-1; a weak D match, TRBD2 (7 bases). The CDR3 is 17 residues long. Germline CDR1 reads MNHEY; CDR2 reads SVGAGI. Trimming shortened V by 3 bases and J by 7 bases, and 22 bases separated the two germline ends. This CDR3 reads CASSYWGGGGWGNEQFF. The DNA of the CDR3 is TGTGCCAGCAGTTATTGGGGAGGGGGAGGGTGGGGGAATGAGCAGTTCTTC.

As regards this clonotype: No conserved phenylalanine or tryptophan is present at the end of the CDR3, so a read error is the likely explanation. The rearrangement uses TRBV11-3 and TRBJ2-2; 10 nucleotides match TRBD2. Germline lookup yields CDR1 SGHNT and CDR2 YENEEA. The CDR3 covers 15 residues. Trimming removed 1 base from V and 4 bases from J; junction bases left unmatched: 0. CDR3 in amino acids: CASSLGLAGTGELFS. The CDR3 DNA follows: TGTGCCAGCAGCTTAGGACTAGCGGGCACCGGGGAGCTGTTTTCT.

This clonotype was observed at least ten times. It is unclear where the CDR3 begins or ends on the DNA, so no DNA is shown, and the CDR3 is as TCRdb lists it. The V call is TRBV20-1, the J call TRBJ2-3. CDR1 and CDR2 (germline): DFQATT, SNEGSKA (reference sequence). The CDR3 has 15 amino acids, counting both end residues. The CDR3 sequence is CSASSTSANTDTQYF.